This T cell receptor beta chain came from a study of human T cells and chemical hapten exposure. As for the study in general: Patch tests put 0.01% DPC on the upper back, read at 6 days. The variation in per-sample TCR yields arose mainly from small differences in pooled library volumes.

The trim removed 3 bases at V and 3 bases at J, leaving 4 bases unmatched. CDR3 length equals 14 residues. Germline V gene data show CDR1 as LGHNA and CDR2 as YNFKEQ. Unique molecular identifiers were affixed to discrete cDNA molecules within the library. MiXCR, applied by TCRdb to the RACE reads, yields one record per CDR3 protein. The data contain about 140,000 distinct CDR3 sequences, about 12% of them singletons. In its sample, this clonotype was seen a few times. Antigen: not known. Time point reported: patch test 2, 6 weeks after DPC sensitization. Treatment in this sample: therapeutic diphenylcyclopropenone sensitization with weekly scalp DPC. Findings and limits, study-wide: Clustering by CDR3 similarity yielded significantly more large clusters from expanded TCRs than controls.

The source was whole blood, collected in connection with sensitization to the hapten diphenylcyclopropenone (DPC). The chain employs TRBV4-2 and TRBJ2-7, with TRBD1 matching over 8 bases. The receptor was isolated from a woman aged 45-65 years with alopecia areata. Some clones in this sample may be carry-over from other donors' samples. This chain's CDR3 is CASSQPGTGYEQYF. Here the CDR3 DNA reads TGTGCCAGCAGCCAGCCCGGGACAGGCTACGAGCAGTACTTC.